These 2 T cell receptor beta chains came from one sample sequenced in a study of cytotoxic CD8 clonotypes in ibrutinib-treated CLL. Clones were read by immunoSEQ multiplex PCR, and TCRdb kept only the in-frame ones, dropping some. The table has about 300,000 clones, 65% to 85% seen once; the top ten hold approximately 5.1%. This material consisted of PBMCs, taken at disease progression, from a patient treated with ibrutinib. Every receptor here comes from a human donor with chronic lymphocytic leukemia.

The chain is built from TRBV7-3 and TRBJ2-2; no firm D call. This CDR3 region has 14 residues. V lost 5 bases to trimming and J lost 8 bases, with 15 bases between them. Germline CDR1 reads SGHTA; CDR2 reads FQGTGA. This CDR3 reads CASSPSGYVGELFF. The CDR3 DNA follows: TGTGCCAGCAGCCCCTCTGGGTACGTGGGGGAGCTGTTTTTT.

Only a few counts were recorded for this clone. The chain couples TRBV9 to TRBJ2-7; D tentatively fits TRBD1 or TRBD2 (7 bases each). The CDR3 runs to 15 residues. Trimming shortened V by 2 bases and J by 0 bases, and 12 bases separated the two germline ends. Looked up from germline, CDR1 is SGDLS and CDR2 is YYNGEE. CDR3 residues: CASSVGGTVSYEQYF. As DNA, the CDR3 is TGTGCCAGCAGCGTGGGGGGGACAGTCTCCTACGAGCAGTACTTC.